This entry lists 17 T cell receptor beta chains sequenced from one sample in a study of OX40 agonist ivuxolimab in advanced cancers. Produced via immunoSEQ multiplex PCR; TCRdb's table is partial and in-frame only. Altogether roughly 87,000 clones are present, less than 95% being singletons, with the ten largest covering roughly 8.9%. Sequenced here: CD4+ or CD8+ T cells sorted from blood, sampled in a trial of the OX40 agonist ivuxolimab. These receptors originate from an adult with an advanced solid tumor such as melanoma, head and neck, liver or kidney cancer.

DNA of the CDR3: TGTGCCAGCAGCCAATGGGGACAGGGGGCAGGTGGTTCACCCCTCCACTTT. It is translated as CASSQWGQGAGGSPLHF. The V gene is TRBV7-9, the J gene TRBJ1-6; 12 positions agree with TRBD1. Germline CDR1 and CDR2: SEHNR and FQNEAQ (reference sequence). V gave up 5 bases and J gave up 9 bases; unmatched junction bases: 11. This CDR3 has 17 amino acids.

The chain is built from TRBV25-1 and TRBJ1-2; D is perhaps TRBD1 (5 bases). Germline V gene lookup returns CDR1 MGHDK and CDR2 SYGVNS. V gave up 8 bases and J gave up 8 bases, with 15 bases separating them. CDR3 length: 12 residues. The CDR3 sequence: CASSNLGDGYTF. In DNA, the CDR3 is TGTGCCAGCTCCAACTTGGGGGACGGCTACACCTTC.

The chain is built from TRBV2 and TRBJ1-5, with a possible D match to TRBD1 (6 bases). Germline loops: CDR1 SNHLY, CDR2 FYNNEI. The V gene lost 7 bases and the J gene lost 1 base, with 14 bases spanning the gap. CDR3 length: 15 amino acids. CDR3 nucleotide sequence: TGTGCCAGCACCAGCACCGACAGGAGCAATCAGCCCCAGCATTTT. It translates to CASTSTDRSNQPQHF.

The rearrangement uses TRBV7-3 and TRBJ2-5, with 8 nucleotides matching TRBD1. Trimming at V came to 4 bases and at J to 4 bases, leaving 5 bases not matched to a gene. Germline CDR1 and CDR2: SGHTA and FQGTGA. The CDR3 runs to 14 residues. CDR3 coding DNA: TGTGCCAGCAGCTGGACAGGGTCAGGAGAGACCCAGTACTTC. It yields the protein CASSWTGSGETQYF.

The chain joins TRBV15 to TRBJ1-5; TRBD1 aligns across 9 bases. Unmatched junction bases numbered 2, after V lost 3 bases and J lost 5 bases. Germline CDR1 LNHNV, CDR2 YYDKDF (reference sequence). The length of the CDR3 is 14 residues. DNA for the CDR3: TGTGCCACCAGCAGGGGACAGGGAGATCAGCCCCAGCATTTT. Its translation is CATSRGQGDQPQHF.

The genes are TRBV6-5 and TRBJ2-7; tentatively, D is TRBD1 or TRBD2 (5 bases each). CDR3 length equals 15 residues. V was cut by 3 bases and J by 0 bases, with 12 bases left in between. Germline CDR1 and CDR2: MNHEY and SVGAGI. This chain's CDR3 is CASSYGGSYSYEQYF. For the CDR3, the DNA is TGTGCCAGCAGTTATGGGGGTAGCTACTCCTACGAGCAGTACTTC.

V usage is TRBV4-3 and J usage is TRBJ1-3, with D perhaps TRBD1 (5 bases). With 1 base removed from V and 3 bases from J, the gap between germline ends came to 10 bases. The CDR3 extends over 15 amino acids. Per germline, CDR1 LGHNA and CDR2 YSLEER. The CDR3 here is CASSQVEGLGNTIYF. The CDR3 DNA sequence: TGCGCCAGCAGCCAAGTGGAGGGGCTTGGAAACACCATATATTTT.

The CDR3 DNA reads TGTGCCAGCAGTTACTCGGGAAGCTCCTACGAGCAGTACGTC. It yields the protein CASSYSGSSYEQYV. The V gene is TRBV6-6, the J gene TRBJ2-7; no firm D call. Between the trimmed V and J ends, which lost 0 bases and 0 bases, there was a span of 6 bases. CDR1 is MNHNY, CDR2 SVGAGI, per germline (reference sequence). The CDR3 runs to 14 residues.

The chain uses TRBV27 and TRBJ2-3; D is possibly TRBD2 (6 bases). The germline V gene has CDR1 MNHEY and CDR2 SMNVEV (reference sequence). The V end lost 3 bases, the J end lost 5 bases, and 15 bases lay between the germline ends. This CDR3 region has 15 residues. Here the CDR3 DNA reads TGTGCCAGCAGTTTGGTCGGGACTGGCAAAGATACGCAGTATTTT. Translated: CASSLVGTGKDTQYF.

The chain has TRBV4-2 and TRBJ2-7, with 7 bases identical to TRBD2. The trim removed 0 bases at V and 2 bases at J, leaving 7 bases unmatched. Germline CDR1 reads LGHNA; CDR2 reads YNFKEQ. The CDR3 length is 16 residues. This CDR3 reads CASSQDDERGAYEQYF. CDR3 in DNA: TGTGCCAGCAGCCAAGATGATGAGCGGGGAGCCTACGAGCAGTACTTC.

The V and J genes are TRBV30 and TRBJ1-1; D unclear. This CDR3 spans 11 amino acids. The germline gives CDR1 GTSNPN, CDR2 SVGIG (reference sequence). Trimming pared 0 bases from V and 8 bases from J, leaving 7 bases between. Here the CDR3 DNA reads TGTGCCTGGAGTGTAACGCAGGAAGCTTTCTTT. This encodes CAWSVTQEAFF.

This clone was found once. This chain connects TRBV27 to TRBJ1-2; TRBD1 matches at 10 bases. Germline V gene lookup returns CDR1 MNHEY and CDR2 SMNVEV (reference sequence). CDR3 length: 16 amino acids. The V and J ends lost 2 bases and 7 bases, in that order; junction bases with no gene match: 10. The DNA of the CDR3 is TGTGCCAGCAGTTTAACGGTGACAGGGACAGGGGTTGGCTACACCTTC. Translating it yields CASSLTVTGTGVGYTF.

The chain combines TRBV6-1 with TRBJ2-1; weak D call: TRBD1 (6 bases). Looked up from germline, CDR1 is MNHNS and CDR2 is SASEGT. The CDR3 contains 15 residues. Trimming shortened V by 4 bases and J by 3 bases, and 13 bases separated the two germline ends. CDR3 residues: CASSVADRYYNEQFF. DNA for the CDR3: TGTGCCAGCAGTGTTGCGGACAGATACTACAATGAGCAGTTCTTC.

This chain links TRBV5-4 with TRBJ1-1; 8 positions agree with TRBD1. CDR1 SGHNT and CDR2 YYREEE come from the germline V gene (reference sequence). The length of the CDR3 is 15 residues. The trim removed 7 bases at V and 3 bases at J, leaving 11 bases unmatched. CDR3 in amino acids: CASFFRGQGDTEAFF. The CDR3 DNA follows: TGTGCCAGCTTCTTCAGGGGGCAGGGGGACACTGAAGCTTTCTTT.

The chain couples TRBV28 to TRBJ1-6, with no clear D. Trimming took off 3 bases at V and 10 bases at J, with 10 bases between the two ends. Germline loops: CDR1 MDHEN, CDR2 SYDVKM. The CDR3 contains 13 residues. The CDR3 reads CASSFAWNSPLHF. As DNA, the CDR3 is TGTGCCAGCAGTTTCGCCTGGAACTCACCCCTCCACTTT.

The chain uses TRBV6-6 and TRBJ1-1, with D possibly TRBD1 on 6 matching bases. The CDR3 is 14 residues long. V was pared by 5 bases and J by 0 bases, with 10 bases between. Germline V CDR1 and CDR2: MNHNY, SVGAGI (reference sequence). CDR3 in amino acids: CASSTGLMNTEAFF. The CDR3 region has the DNA TGTGCCAGCAGTACAGGGTTGATGAACACTGAAGCTTTCTTT.

As DNA, the CDR3 is TGCGCCAGCAGCCAAGACCCAGCGGGAAGCTCCTACAATGAGCAGTTCTTC. Translation gives CASSQDPAGSSYNEQFF. V usage is TRBV4-3 and J usage is TRBJ2-1, with TRBD2 identical over 7 bases. This CDR3 is built from 17 residues. In germline, CDR1 is LGHNA, CDR2 YSLEER. J was trimmed by 0 bases and V by 0 bases; bases with no gene match: 5.